The next 21 T cell receptor beta chains were all read from a single sample in a study of blood T cells in healthy people across ages. The use of a sample-barcoded 5' primer and a J-beta primer mix characterized a second PCR of roughly 6 to 11 cycles. TCRdb itself ran the 5' RACE reads through MiXCR, one entry per CDR3 protein. The profile shows about a million distinct CDR3 sequences, around 48% of them singletons. The sample consisted of blood. These receptors originate from a young man in good health.

This clonotype has a handful of counts. The chain is built from TRBV30 and TRBJ1-2; tentatively, D is TRBD1 (6 bases). Looked up from germline, CDR1 is GTSNPN and CDR2 is SVGIG (reference sequence). This CDR3 has 14 amino acids. The V end lost 2 bases, the J end lost 4 bases, and 14 bases lay between the germline ends. The CDR3 DNA reads TGTGCCTGGAGTAGAGACAGGAAAGTCTATGGCTACACCTTC. Translated, it gives CAWSRDRKVYGYTF.

In DNA, the CDR3 is TGTGCCAGCAGTGGCGGTTTGGGGGCCAGCTCCTACAATGAGCAGTTCTTC. Its protein product is CASSGGLGASSYNEQFF. The J gene is TRBJ2-1, the V gene TRBV27; tentative D call: TRBD1 (6 bases). V gave up 5 bases and J gave up 0 bases, with 17 bases separating them. The CDR3 sequence is 17 residues long. The germline V gene encodes CDR1 MNHEY and CDR2 SMNVEV (reference sequence).

The rearrangement links TRBV10-3 to TRBJ2-1, with 9 bases fitting TRBD1. The V and J ends lost 10 bases and 5 bases, in that order; junction bases with no gene match: 12. Germline loops: CDR1 ENHRY, CDR2 SYGVKD. The CDR3 has 15 amino acids. The CDR3 nucleotides are TGTGCCACCGCTCTCCCCGGGACAGGGAACAATGAGCAGTTCTTC. This translates into CATALPGTGNNEQFF.

The V call is TRBV2, the J call TRBJ2-5, with D possibly matching TRBD2 (6 bases). V was pared by 2 bases and J by 0 bases, with 16 bases between. The CDR3 contains 17 residues. The germline V gene encodes CDR1 SNHLY and CDR2 FYNNEI. The CDR3 spells CASSEWLGTGYQETQYF. The CDR3 DNA is TGTGCCAGCAGTGAATGGCTCGGGACTGGCTACCAAGAGACCCAGTACTTC. Full variable domain (rest looked up from reference TRBV2 and TRBJ2-5): EPEVTQTPSHQVTQMGQEVILRCVPISNHLYFYWYRQILGQKVEFLVSFYNNEISEKSEIFDDQFSVERPDGSNFTLKIRSTKLEDSAMYFCASSEWLGTGYQETQYFGPGTRLLVL.

The chain links TRBV6-2 or TRBV6-3 to TRBJ2-5; no clear D gene. The CDR3 has 12 amino acids. V was cut by 6 bases and J by 5 bases, with 10 bases left in between. Germline CDR1 reads MNHEY; CDR2 reads SVGEGT. The CDR3 region is CASSKTRETQYF. The CDR3 coding sequence is TGTGCCAGCAGCAAAACGAGGGAGACCCAGTACTTC.

The chain couples TRBV3-1 to TRBJ2-7, with a tentative D call TRBD1 (6 bases). Between the trimmed V and J ends, which lost 5 bases and 0 bases, there was a span of 11 bases. The CDR3 runs to 14 residues. Germline V gene sequence: CDR1 LGHDT, CDR2 YNNKEL (reference sequence). The CDR3 DNA reads as TGTGCCAGCAGCGCCGACAGGAGCTCCTACGAGCAGTACTTC. Amino acid sequence: CASSADRSSYEQYF.

The chain is built from TRBV5-5 and TRBJ1-3, with D possibly TRBD1 on 6 matching bases. The CDR3 runs 16 residues. The germline CDR1 and CDR2 sequences are SGHKS and YYEKEE (reference sequence). Trimming pared 0 bases from V and 0 bases from J, leaving 10 bases between. The chain's CDR3 is CASSLEGQGSGNTIYF. CDR3 in DNA: TGTGCCAGCAGCTTGGAGGGACAAGGCTCTGGAAACACCATATATTTT.

This clonotype was counted between two and nine times. V is TRBV21-1 and J is TRBJ2-1. TRBV21-1 is a documented pseudogene. The CDR3 totals 15 residues. In DNA, the CDR3 is TGTGCCAGCAGCCACAACAGCACTACCTACAATGAGCAGTTCTTC. Its translation: CASSHNSTTYNEQFF.

The chain carries TRBV25-1 and TRBJ2-1, with D possibly matching TRBD2 (6 bases). This CDR3 has 15 residues. The germline CDR1 and CDR2 sequences are MGHDK and SYGVNS. V was clipped by 6 bases and J by 0 bases, with 12 bases between them. CDR3 sequence (DNA): TGTGCCAGCAGGCAGGACGGGAGCTCCTACAATGAGCAGTTCTTC. Protein product: CASRQDGSSYNEQFF.

This clonotype was counted between two and nine times. The rearrangement joins TRBV20-1 to TRBJ2-3, with 7 bases aligning to TRBD2. V shed 3 bases, J shed 2 bases, and the junction held 8 bases outside the gene matches. The CDR3 totals 15 residues. Germline CDR1 and CDR2: DFQATT and SNEGSKA (reference sequence). The CDR3 reads CSARVPGLTTDTQYF. The DNA for the CDR3 is TGCAGTGCTAGGGTTCCGGGACTAACCACAGATACGCAGTATTTT.

This chain connects TRBV6-2 or TRBV6-3 to TRBJ1-5, with TRBD1 as a possible D gene (6 bases). CDR1 MNHEY and CDR2 SVGEGT come from the germline V gene. The V end was cut by 5 bases, the J end by 5 bases, with 10 bases between. The CDR3 covers 13 residues. The CDR3 coding sequence is TGTGCCAGCAGTGGGACATCCTATCAGCCCCAGCATTTT. The encoded protein is CASSGTSYQPQHF.

The chain employs TRBV7-9 and TRBJ2-1, with D hard to call. From germline, CDR1 is SEHNR and CDR2 FQNEAQ (reference sequence). The CDR3 length is 12 residues. The V end lost 3 bases, the J end lost 10 bases, and 10 bases lay between the germline ends. CDR3 coding DNA: TGTGCCAGCAGCTTTCTCAGCCACGAGCAGTTCTTC. Protein: CASSFLSHEQFF.

This clonotype has more than one count but fewer than ten. The V gene is TRBV20-1, the J gene TRBJ2-5; D gene unclear. The CDR3 runs 17 residues. Germline lookup yields CDR1 DFQATT and CDR2 SNEGSKA (reference sequence). Between the trimmed V and J ends, which lost 1 base and 5 bases, there was a span of 23 bases. The CDR3 coding sequence is TGCAGTGCTAGAGCCGTAATTAGCCTTCCGATGGGGGAGACCCAGTACTTC. Amino acids: CSARAVISLPMGETQYF.

V is TRBV25-1 and J is TRBJ1-1; possibly TRBD1 for D (6 bases). This CDR3 has 14 residues. Germline V gives CDR1 MGHDK, CDR2 SYGVNS. The ends were cut back, 6 bases at V and 0 bases at J, with 11 bases in the middle. The CDR3 coding sequence is TGTGCCAGCAGAAGGACAGCTCTGAACACTGAAGCTTTCTTT. It yields the protein CASRRTALNTEAFF.

The chain is built from TRBV28 and TRBJ2-7, with D unclear. This CDR3 region has 17 residues. Trimming removed 7 bases from V and 0 bases from J, with 22 bases in between. CDR1 and CDR2 from the germline V gene are MDHEN and SYDVKM. The CDR3 sequence: CASIRALDTYSSYEQYF. In DNA form, the CDR3 reads TGTGCCAGCATACGGGCCCTCGATACCTATAGCTCCTACGAGCAGTACTTC. Full variable domain (rest looked up from reference TRBV28 and TRBJ2-7): DVKVTQSSRYLVKRTGEKVFLECVQDMDHENMFWYRQDPGLGLRLIYFSYDVKMKEKGDIPEGYSVSREKKERFSLILESASTNQTSMYLCASIRALDTYSSYEQYFGPGTRLTVT.

This clonotype was seen more than once but under ten times. The rearrangement joins TRBV5-1 to TRBJ1-1, with 11 bases that match TRBD1. Germline CDR1 reads SGHRS; CDR2 reads YFSETQ. V was clipped by 4 bases and J by 4 bases; unmatched bases: 9. The CDR3 consists of 16 residues. CDR3 in amino acids: CASSLSSGTGGTEAFF. The CDR3 coding sequence is TGCGCCAGCAGCCTTTCTTCCGGGACAGGGGGCACTGAAGCTTTCTTT.

The genes are TRBV7-8 and TRBJ2-1, with TRBD1 matching over 9 bases. The junction had 18 bases not matched to a gene; V was cut back by 5 bases and J by 10 bases. Germline CDR1 reads SGHVS; CDR2 reads FQNEAQ. The CDR3 loop spans 17 amino acids. The CDR3 spells CASSPLTRDRENREQFF. CDR3 DNA: TGTGCCAGCAGCCCCCTAACCCGGGACAGGGAGAATCGGGAGCAGTTCTTC. Complete variable domain (other parts from reference TRBV7-8 and TRBJ2-1): GAGVSQSPRYKVAKRGQDVALRCDPISGHVSLFWYQQALGQGPEFLTYFQNEAQLDKSGLPSDRFFAERPEGSVSTLKIQRTQQEDSAVYLCASSPLTRDRENREQFFGPGTRLTVL.

As to this clonotype: At one boundary the junction diverges from the germline segment, which might be a read error. V gene TRBV2 combines with J gene TRBJ2-1; TRBD1 agrees at 7 bases. There are 15 residues in the CDR3. Germline CDR1 and CDR2: SNHLY and FYNNEI. DNA of the CDR3: TGTGCCAGCATCCACGACAGGGCTATCTACAAGGAGCAGTTCTTC. Protein sequence: CASIHDRAIYKEQFF.

V and J are TRBV6-6 and TRBJ1-2; D is uncertain. The length of the CDR3 is 15 residues. V was cut by 0 bases and J by 1 base, with 9 bases left in between. CDR1 is MNHNY, CDR2 SVGAGI, per germline (reference sequence). The CDR3 DNA reads TGTGCCAGCAGTTACTCGAAAGGGATTAACTATGGCTACACCTTC. Amino acids: CASSYSKGINYGYTF.

This clonotype was detected a few times. This sequence joins TRBV6-2 or TRBV6-3 and TRBJ2-5, with D tentatively TRBD2 (6 bases). The germline CDR1 and CDR2 sequences are MNHEY and SVGEGT. CDR3 length equals 17 residues. V was clipped by 5 bases and J by 0 bases, with 19 bases between them. DNA of the CDR3: TGTGCCAGCAGTACCCCTCCGGGCGGGGCACACCAAGAGACCCAGTACTTC. Protein product: CASSTPPGGAHQETQYF.

The rearrangement joins TRBV13 to TRBJ1-2, with unresolved D. Germline V gives CDR1 PRHDT, CDR2 FYEKMQ (reference sequence). The V and J ends lost 1 base and 1 base respectively, with 10 bases between them. The CDR3 runs 15 residues. CDR3 sequence (DNA): TGTGCCAGCAGCTTAGATATACAGCGTAACTATGGCTACACCTTC. Translating it yields CASSLDIQRNYGYTF.